The 8 T cell receptor beta chains given below trace back to one sample, sequenced in a study of T cells in Graves' hyperthyroidism and ophthalmopathy. From RNA transcripts, TCR beta CDR3 regions were amplified. Initially, a first-round RT-PCR of the TCR CDR3 employed the HTBI primer set. Via MiXCR, TCRdb re-called the multiplex PCR reads, giving one row per CDR3 protein. The data contain around 760,000 distinct CDR3 sequences, 35% of them singletons. The sequenced sample consisted of blood. The receptor set was obtained from a middle-aged woman with Graves' hyperthyroidism.

This chain uses TRBV7-2 with TRBJ2-7; 8 nucleotides match TRBD2. Germline CDR1 SGHTA, CDR2 FQGNSA. This CDR3 has 14 residues. V was clipped by 8 bases and J by 4 bases; unmatched bases: 10. CDR3 in DNA: TGTGCCAGCGGGTTAGCGGGACACCCTTACGAGCAGTACTTC. It codes for CASGLAGHPYEQYF.

This clonotype was observed a few times. The chain carries TRBV6-5 and TRBJ1-1; maybe TRBD1 (5 bases). CDR3 length: 14 amino acids. Germline V gene lookup returns CDR1 MNHEY and CDR2 SVGAGI. With 0 bases removed from V and 6 bases from J, the gap between germline ends came to 11 bases. The chain's CDR3 is CASSYSGALAEAFF. The CDR3 DNA reads TGTGCCAGCAGTTACTCAGGGGCGCTGGCTGAAGCTTTCTTT.

This clonotype occurred many times. This chain connects TRBV9 to TRBJ2-5; 15 positions match TRBD2. Germline CDR1 SGDLS, CDR2 YYNGEE. V was pared by 3 bases and J by 4 bases, with 4 bases of the junction left unmatched. The CDR3 is 16 amino acids. CDR3 sequence: CASSAPGLAGGETQYF. The CDR3 region has the DNA TGTGCCAGCAGCGCGCCGGGACTAGCGGGAGGAGAGACCCAGTACTTC.

This clonotype came up a few times. The chain is built from TRBV9 and TRBJ1-1; D is unresolved. The V gene's germline CDR1 is SGDLS and CDR2 YYNGEE. The CDR3 consists of 15 residues. Deletions cut 0 bases from V and 0 bases from J, with 9 bases between. CDR3 in DNA: TGTGCCAGCAGCGTAGGGTGGAATATGAACACTGAAGCTTTCTTT. Translated, it gives CASSVGWNMNTEAFF.

Of note for this clonotype: This may arise from a read error, as a much more abundant clone is one base away. V and J are TRBV6-2 or TRBV6-3 and TRBJ2-5; no definite D call. The CDR3 runs 14 residues. The germline V gene encodes CDR1 MNHEY and CDR2 SVGEGT. V lost 6 bases, J lost 3 bases, and 14 bases lay in between. This CDR3 reads CASSLGTGKETQYF. CDR3 bases: TGTGCCAGCAGCCTAGGTACTGGGAAAGAGACCCAGTACTTC.

The genes are TRBV10-2 and TRBJ1-1; a weak D match, TRBD1 (5 bases). Germline V gives CDR1 WSHSY, CDR2 SAAADI. CDR3 length: 13 residues. Trimming removed 6 bases from V and 8 bases from J, with 16 bases in between. The CDR3 DNA is TGCGCCAGCAGGGCCAGGGCACTTTCCGAAGCTTTCTTT. Its protein product is CASRARALSEAFF.

The CDR3 nucleotides are TGCGCCAGCAGCCAAGCGGTCCCTGGGTTAACCGGGGAGCTGTTTTTT. Amino acids: CASSQAVPGLTGELFF. V gene TRBV4-3 combines with J gene TRBJ2-2; D unresolved. The V gene's germline CDR1 is LGHNA and CDR2 YSLEER. The CDR3 contains 16 residues. V lost 1 base and J lost 5, with 14 bases in between.

This chain connects TRBV20-1 to TRBJ2-7, with a weak D call TRBD1 (6 bases). The CDR3 spans 15 residues. The V end was cut by 5 bases, the J end by 2 bases, with 19 bases between. The germline V gene encodes CDR1 DFQATT and CDR2 SNEGSKA (reference sequence). The CDR3 DNA is TGCAGTGCTGGGGACATGGCCACAGACGCCTACGAGCAGTACTTC. Translated: CSAGDMATDAYEQYF.